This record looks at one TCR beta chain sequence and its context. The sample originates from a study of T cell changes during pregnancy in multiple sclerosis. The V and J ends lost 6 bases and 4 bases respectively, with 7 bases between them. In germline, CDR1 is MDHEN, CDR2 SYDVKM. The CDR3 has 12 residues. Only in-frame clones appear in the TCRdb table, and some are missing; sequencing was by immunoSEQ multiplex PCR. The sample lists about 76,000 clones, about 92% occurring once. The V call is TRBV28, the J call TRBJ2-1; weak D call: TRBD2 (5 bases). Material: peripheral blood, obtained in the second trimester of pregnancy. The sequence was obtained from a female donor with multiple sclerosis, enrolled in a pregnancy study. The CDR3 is CASRPGYNEQFF. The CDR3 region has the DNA TGTGCCAGCAGGCCGGGATACAATGAGCAGTTCTTC.